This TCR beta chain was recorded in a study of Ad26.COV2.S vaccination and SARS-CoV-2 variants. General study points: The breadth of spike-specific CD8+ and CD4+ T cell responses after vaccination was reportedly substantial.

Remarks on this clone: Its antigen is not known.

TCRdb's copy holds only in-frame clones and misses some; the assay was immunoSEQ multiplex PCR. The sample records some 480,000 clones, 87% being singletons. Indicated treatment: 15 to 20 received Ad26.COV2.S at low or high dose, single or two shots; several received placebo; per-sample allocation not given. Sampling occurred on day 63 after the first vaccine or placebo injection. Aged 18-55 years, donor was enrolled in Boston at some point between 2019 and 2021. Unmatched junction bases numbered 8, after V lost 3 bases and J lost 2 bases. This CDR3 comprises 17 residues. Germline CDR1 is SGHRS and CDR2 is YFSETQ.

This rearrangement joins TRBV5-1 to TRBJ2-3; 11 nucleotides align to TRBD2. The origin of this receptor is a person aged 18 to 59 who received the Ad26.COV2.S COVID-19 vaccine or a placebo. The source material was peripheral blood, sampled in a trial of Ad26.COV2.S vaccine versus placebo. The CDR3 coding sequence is TGCGCCAGCAGCTACGGTATAGCGGGAGGGTCCACAGATACGCAGTATTTT. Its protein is CASSYGIAGGSTDTQYF.